This T cell receptor (beta chain) is drawn from a study of radiotherapy plus CTLA-4 blockade in lung cancer. Study-level findings and limits: Researchers report tumor-derived TCR clones expanding in blood after radiotherapy plus ipilimumab.

V was clipped by 4 bases and J by 1 base, with 16 bases between them. CDR1 is LGHNA, CDR2 YSLEER, per germline. The CDR3 length is 16 residues. Comments on this clone: What it recognizes is unknown.

Produced via immunoSEQ multiplex PCR; TCRdb's table is partial and in-frame only. The sample has more than 75,000 clones; more than 70% are singletons. Sequenced here: peripheral blood, sampled from a patient treated with radiotherapy plus ipilimumab. This TCR was recovered from a human donor with non-small cell lung cancer that progressed on radiotherapy plus ipilimumab. The genes are TRBV4-3 and TRBJ1-1, with a tentative D call TRBD1 (5 bases). This CDR3 is CASSPAGTRGNTEAFF. The DNA of the CDR3 is TGCGCCAGCAGCCCAGCGGGGACCCGGGGGAACACTGAAGCTTTCTTT.